This T cell receptor beta chain was identified during a study of identical twins. This CDR3 spans 14 amino acids. With 3 bases clipped from V and 4 bases from J, the junction kept 6 bases outside the gene matches. Germline lookup yields CDR1 DFQATT and CDR2 SNEGSKA (reference sequence). In TCRdb, the 5' RACE reads were re-called with MiXCR into one record per CDR3 protein. This table has some 660,000 distinct CDR3 sequences, around 8.3% appearing once. Study-wide results and caveats: Among out-of-frame alpha sequences shared by twins, low generation probability occurred in excess. Zero-insertion results could be subject to partial confounding by invariant MAIT and iNKT cells. Models underestimated TCR alpha sharing (out-of-frame) in monozygotic twins.

As regards this clonotype: Its specificity is unknown.

In addition, the sample was reused for a study of yellow fever vaccine responses in identical twins.

The gene calls are TRBV20-1 and TRBJ2-3, with 8 bases lining up with TRBD2. The receptor was isolated from a young woman in good health. Sequencing used PBMCs. DNA for the CDR3: TGCAGTGCTAGTAGCGGGGTGTTCCCAGATACGCAGTATTTT. Residues: CSASSGVFPDTQYF.